These 24 T cell receptor beta chains were sequenced from one sample in a study of blood T cell repertoires in COVID-19. Only in-frame clones appear in the TCRdb table, and some are missing; sequencing was by immunoSEQ multiplex PCR. Of 55,000 to 80,000 clones detected, 82% appear once; the ten largest clones hold roughly 16%. The sample was peripheral blood. The source of these receptors is a man older than 75 with active COVID-19.

V gene TRBV4-3 combines with J gene TRBJ1-4; 11 bases agree with TRBD1. V trimming: 6 bases; J trimming: 6 bases; junction bases outside the gene matches: 9. From germline, CDR1 is LGHNA and CDR2 YSLEER. The CDR3 extends over 16 amino acids. CDR3 loop: CASRQTMGQGDEKLFF. The CDR3 DNA reads as TGCGCCAGCAGGCAAACTATGGGACAGGGGGATGAAAAACTGTTTTTT.

The J gene is TRBJ2-3, the V gene TRBV3-1 (or the pseudogene TRBV3-2); 9 nucleotides agree with TRBD2. Trimming took 4 bases from V and 5 from J; bases not matched to a gene: 16. The CDR3 has 18 residues. Per germline, CDR1 LGHDT and CDR2 YNNKEL (reference sequence). The chain's CDR3 is CASSPEYPNAGGLDTQYF. Written as DNA, the CDR3 is TGTGCCAGCAGCCCCGAATACCCTAACGCGGGGGGGCTAGATACGCAGTATTTT.

V is TRBV18 and J is TRBJ2-5; 8 positions match TRBD1. CDR3 size: 14 residues. Germline values: CDR1 KGHSH, CDR2 LQKENI. V shed 0 bases, J shed 7 bases, and the junction held 4 bases outside the gene matches. As DNA, the CDR3 is TGTGCCAGCTCACCACCGAGCACAGGGGGGACCCAGTACTTC. Translated: CASSPPSTGGTQYF.

V and J are TRBV28 and TRBJ2-7; D perhaps matches TRBD2 (6 bases). Germline V gene data show CDR1 as MDHEN and CDR2 as SYDVKM. This CDR3 has 13 amino acids. Between the trimmed V and J ends, which lost 1 base and 4 bases, there was a span of 8 bases. The CDR3: CASSLSRGYEQYF. The CDR3 DNA is TGTGCCAGCAGTTTATCTCGGGGGTACGAGCAGTACTTC.

The chain recombines TRBV28 with TRBJ2-2; 10 bases map to TRBD1. Germline V lookup: CDR1 MDHEN, CDR2 SYDVKM. The V gene end was trimmed by 5 bases and the J gene end by 7 bases; junction bases not matched to a gene: 7. CDR3 length: 15 amino acids. CDR3 in DNA: TGTGCCAGCAGTACACCCGGGACAGGGGTCGGGGAGCTGTTTTTT. Amino acid sequence: CASSTPGTGVGELFF.

The J gene is TRBJ2-7, the V gene TRBV25-1; 9 nucleotides align to TRBD1. This CDR3 has 14 amino acids. Germline V gives CDR1 MGHDK, CDR2 SYGVNS. The V and J ends lost 6 bases and 0 bases, in that order; junction bases with no gene match: 3. The CDR3 DNA is TGTGCCAGCAGCAAGGGACAGGGCTCCTACGAGCAGTACTTC. It specifies CASSKGQGSYEQYF.

This clone came up once. An end of the junction does not agree with germline; a read error may underlie this. The rearrangement uses TRBV14 and TRBJ2-3, with 16 bases that match TRBD2. This CDR3 comprises 13 residues. The germline gives CDR1 SGHDN, CDR2 FVKESK. CDR3 sequence (DNA): TGTGCCAGCAGCCAGGGACTAGCGGGGGGGGCCACCTTT. Encoded protein: CASSQGLAGGATF.

In its sample, this clone was seen once. The V call is TRBV7-2, the J call TRBJ2-7, with TRBD1 as a possible D gene (5 bases). Looked up from germline, CDR1 is SGHTA and CDR2 is FQGNSA. The V end lost 3 bases, the J end lost 2 bases, and 11 bases lay between the germline ends. This CDR3 is built from 14 residues. The chain's CDR3 is CASSLPTETYEQYF. CDR3 sequence (DNA): TGTGCCAGCAGCTTGCCGACAGAGACCTACGAGCAGTACTTC.

This sequence joins TRBV28 and TRBJ2-2; 7 nucleotides match TRBD2. The CDR3 has 15 amino acids. The V gene's germline CDR1 is MDHEN and CDR2 SYDVKM. Trimming cost V 3 bases and J 5 bases; bases outside gene matches: 6. CDR3 protein: CASSFGAGVTGELFF. The DNA of the CDR3 is TGTGCCAGCAGTTTTGGCGCGGGGGTGACCGGGGAGCTGTTTTTT. Supplemented by reference TRBV28 and TRBJ2-2, the full variable domain reads DVKVTQSSRYLVKRTGEKVFLECVQDMDHENMFWYRQDPGLGLRLIYFSYDVKMKEKGDIPEGYSVSREKKERFSLILESASTNQTSMYLCASSFGAGVTGELFFGEGSRLTVL.

V gene TRBV29-1 combines with J gene TRBJ2-7; D might be TRBD1 (6 bases). The CDR3 sequence is 15 residues long. CDR1 and CDR2 from the germline V gene are SQVTM and ANQGSEA. Trimming left V 5 bases short and J 7 bases short, with 24 bases between. This CDR3 is CSVQGRGTETKEQYF. The CDR3 DNA is TGCAGCGTTCAAGGTAGGGGGACCGAGACAAAAGAGCAGTACTTC.

This clone appeared once. The rearrangement uses TRBV6-2 or TRBV6-3 and TRBJ2-1; D might be TRBD2 (6 bases). Trimming removed 0 bases at V and 4 bases at J, with 13 bases between. Per germline, CDR1 MNHEY and CDR2 SVGEGT. The CDR3 covers 16 residues. The CDR3 loop reads CASSYSSQRAYNEQFF. The CDR3 coding sequence is TGTGCCAGCAGTTACTCGAGCCAGCGGGCTTACAATGAGCAGTTCTTC.

V usage is TRBV7-3 and J usage is TRBJ2-1; 8 bases map to TRBD1. CDR3 length: 17 amino acids. The germline gives CDR1 SGHTA, CDR2 FQGTGA. J was trimmed by 6 bases and V by 4 bases; bases with no gene match: 14. The CDR3 loop is CASSSGRTGLKGNEQFF. DNA for the CDR3: TGTGCCAGCAGCTCGGGACGGACAGGGCTAAAGGGCAATGAGCAGTTCTTC.

V and J are TRBV18 and TRBJ2-3; 12 bases agree with TRBD2. Germline lookup yields CDR1 KGHSH and CDR2 LQKENI. Germline trimming cut 0 bases from V and 6 bases from J; bases unmatched to any gene: 7. The CDR3 sequence is 17 residues long. The CDR3 region has the DNA TGTGCCAGCTCACCACCGCGGCTAGCGGGAGGGCCGGATACGCAGTATTTT. It is translated as CASSPPRLAGGPDTQYF.

This clone was recorded once. The rearrangement joins TRBV9 to TRBJ2-2, with 12 bases identical to TRBD2. V gave up 0 bases and J gave up 4 bases; unmatched junction bases: 7. There are 18 residues in the CDR3. Germline CDR1 SGDLS, CDR2 YYNGEE. CDR3 residues: CASSVALAGGLATGELFF. As DNA, the CDR3 is TGTGCCAGCAGCGTAGCGCTAGCGGGGGGGCTGGCCACCGGGGAGCTGTTTTTT.

The rearrangement joins TRBV4-3 to TRBJ2-2, with 9 nucleotides matching TRBD1. The CDR3 runs 16 residues. Germline V lookup: CDR1 LGHNA, CDR2 YSLEER. V lost 1 base to trimming and J lost 4 bases; unmatched junction nucleotides: 4. CDR3 in DNA: TGCGCCAGCAGCCAAGGGACAGGGGCCAGCACCGGGGAGCTGTTTTTT. Translation gives CASSQGTGASTGELFF.

This chain connects TRBV4-3 to TRBJ1-1; no definite D call. CDR3 length: 14 residues. Germline CDR1 LGHNA, CDR2 YSLEER. V was clipped by 1 base and J by 4 bases, with 10 bases between them. CDR3 region: CASSQGLLITEAFF. CDR3 in DNA: TGCGCCAGCAGCCAAGGGCTTTTGATCACTGAAGCTTTCTTT.

This clone was observed a single time. This rearrangement joins TRBV6-4 to TRBJ2-1; D is possibly TRBD2 (5 bases). V dropped 4 bases and J dropped 6 bases, with 10 bases sitting between them. CDR1 is MRHNA and CDR2 is SNTAGT in the germline V gene. The CDR3 covers 13 residues. CDR3 in amino acids: CASSAGLLNEQFF. CDR3 sequence (DNA): TGTGCCAGCAGTGCCGGACTGCTCAATGAGCAGTTCTTC.

The J gene is TRBJ2-1, the V gene TRBV5-4; D gene unclear. Trimming left V 0 bases short and J 7 bases short, with 14 bases between. The germline V gene encodes CDR1 SGHNT and CDR2 YYREEE (reference sequence). The CDR3 covers 15 residues. The CDR3 nucleotides read TGTGCCAGCAGCTTGGGACAAACAATGATAAATGAGCAGTTCTTC. Encoded protein: CASSLGQTMINEQFF.

The rearrangement links TRBV6-5 to TRBJ1-2; D may be TRBD1 (5 bases). Trimming took off 4 bases at V and 6 bases at J, with 21 bases between the two ends. The germline V gene encodes CDR1 MNHEY and CDR2 SVGAGI. This CDR3 comprises 16 residues. The CDR3 region is CASSSPASGFVNGYTF. Written as DNA, the CDR3 is TGTGCCAGCAGTTCACCCGCTTCAGGGTTTGTGAATGGCTACACCTTC.

The chain couples TRBV6-6 to TRBJ2-1; 8 bases agree with TRBD1. Germline lookup yields CDR1 MNHNY and CDR2 SVGAGI (reference sequence). This CDR3 is 15 amino acids long. Losses at the gene ends were 7 bases for V and 5 bases for J; bases not matched to a gene: 10. The CDR3 protein is CASTRPGQGNNEQFF. Here the CDR3 DNA reads TGTGCCAGCACCCGTCCCGGACAGGGAAACAATGAGCAGTTCTTC.

J is TRBJ2-2 and V is TRBV14; D possibly corresponds to TRBD1 (6 bases). The CDR3 has 13 residues. Looked up from germline, CDR1 is SGHDN and CDR2 is FVKESK. Trimming cost V 4 bases and J 6 bases, with 9 bases left between them. The CDR3 DNA is TGTGCCAGCAGCCCCGCAGGGGCCGGGGAGCTGTTTTTT. Its protein is CASSPAGAGELFF.

The gene calls are TRBV3-1 (or the pseudogene TRBV3-2) and TRBJ2-7; D may be TRBD2 (5 bases). This CDR3 has 16 amino acids. Trimming left V 0 bases short and J 1 base short, with 13 bases between. Looked up from germline, CDR1 is LGHDT and CDR2 is YNNKEL (reference sequence). The CDR3 loop reads CASSQDPKRYSYEQYF. CDR3 nucleotides: TGTGCCAGCAGCCAAGATCCCAAGCGGTATTCCTACGAGCAGTACTTC.

This chain joins TRBV29-1 and TRBJ1-2; 8 bases fit TRBD1. Germline V lookup: CDR1 SQVTM, CDR2 ANQGSEA. CDR3 length: 12 amino acids. J was trimmed by 3 bases and V by 7 bases; bases with no gene match: 4. This CDR3 is CSGVDRDYGYTF. The CDR3 nucleotides are TGCAGCGGGGTGGACAGGGACTATGGCTACACCTTC.

The chain couples TRBV2 to TRBJ2-1; D not certain. This CDR3 spans 13 amino acids. The germline V gene has CDR1 SNHLY and CDR2 FYNNEI. Trimming left V 10 bases short and J 6 bases short, with 16 bases between. Here the CDR3 reads CATEAFGINEQFF. The CDR3, as DNA: TGTGCCACCGAGGCTTTCGGTATCAATGAGCAGTTCTTC.